This T cell receptor (beta chain) was recorded in a study of T cells in Graves' hyperthyroidism and ophthalmopathy. As regards this clonotype: Its antigen is unidentified.

Diagnosis of hyperthyroidism was new in patients aged 18 to 65, and its duration was under 2 months. Each 10 ml fresh peripheral blood draw supplied the PBMCs. Researchers amplified the TCR beta CDR3 regions from RNA transcripts. The study used the HTBI primer set for a first-round RT-PCR of the TCR CDR3. TCRdb re-called the multiplex PCR reads with MiXCR, one entry per CDR3 protein. The profile covers roughly 660,000 distinct CDR3 sequences, with 17% appearing a single time and about a sixth taken by the ten largest. Trimming at V came to 4 bases and at J to 3 bases, leaving 13 bases not matched to a gene. CDR3 length: 17 amino acids. The germline CDR1 and CDR2 sequences are LGHNA and YNFKEQ. Findings of the study overall: Most clonotypes that expanded in the thyroid above 0.001 also showed up in blood.

The chain has TRBV4-2 and TRBJ2-3, with 7 bases matching TRBD1. This receptor was obtained from a man aged 45 to 65 with Graves' hyperthyroidism. The sample taken for sequencing was blood. The DNA for the CDR3 is TGTGCCAGCAGCCCAAGTATTAACAGGGGTACGACAGATACGCAGTATTTT. Translated: CASSPSINRGTTDTQYF.